The next 30 T cell receptor beta chains were all read from a single sample in a study of response to subunit inactivated influenza vaccine. TCRdb itself ran the RT-PCR reads through MiXCR, one entry per CDR3 protein. The table lists more than 550,000 distinct CDR3 sequences, over 9% of them singletons. A further study also used this sample, focusing on T cells expressing NK-cell markers. Per that study: The TCR beta cDNA came from 5'RACE template switching with UMIs.

The source material was PBMCs from blood, sampled on the day of vaccination. The source of these receptors is a man aged 45-60 years who received an inactivated influenza vaccine.

The chain has TRBV5-1 and TRBJ1-2; no clear D gene. V lost 0 bases, J lost 3 bases, and 6 bases lay in between. The germline V gene encodes CDR1 SGHRS and CDR2 YFSETQ. This CDR3 spans 13 amino acids. The DNA of the CDR3 is TGCGCCAGCAGCTTGGGTGACGACTATGGCTACACCTTC. Encoded protein: CASSLGDDYGYTF.

This clonotype was counted a few times. The rearrangement joins TRBV6-5 to TRBJ2-7, with TRBD1 identical over 7 bases. V lost 4 bases, J lost 6 bases, and 15 bases stayed unmatched. The length of the CDR3 is 16 residues. Germline CDR1 reads MNHEY; CDR2 reads SVGAGI. CDR3 nucleotides: TGTGCCAGCAGTTTAACCGGGACAGTCGTGTCCGGCGAGCAGTACTTC. It yields the protein CASSLTGTVVSGEQYF.

The genes are TRBV19 and TRBJ2-7; 7 bases agree with TRBD1. V gave up 1 base and J gave up 2 bases; unmatched junction bases: 5. Germline-derived CDR1 and CDR2 are LNHDA and SQIVND (reference sequence). This CDR3 has 15 amino acids. DNA for the CDR3: TGTGCCAGTAGTATAGCGGGACAGTTACCCTACGAGCAGTACTTC. Encoded protein: CASSIAGQLPYEQYF.

This clonotype was detected a few times. The chain combines TRBV12-3 or TRBV12-4 with TRBJ2-3; D is ambiguous. This CDR3 has 13 residues. V dropped 6 bases and J dropped 2 bases, with 9 bases sitting between them. The DNA of the CDR3 is TGTGCCAGCAGAAAACTTATCACAGATACGCAGTATTTT. It specifies CASRKLITDTQYF.

The chain recombines TRBV6-1 with TRBJ2-1; unclear D gene. V shed 1 base and J shed 1 base, with 8 bases lying between them. Germline V gene lookup returns CDR1 MNHNS and CDR2 SASEGT. This CDR3 spans 15 amino acids. The CDR3 here is CASSEVTFSYNEQFF. The CDR3, as DNA: TGTGCCAGCAGTGAAGTCACATTTTCCTACAATGAGCAGTTCTTC.

This clonotype was counted a few times. The chain uses TRBV4-2 and TRBJ2-7; D gene unclear. V gave up 0 bases and J gave up 6 bases, with 6 bases separating them. The CDR3 runs to 12 residues. Germline V gene lookup returns CDR1 LGHNA and CDR2 YNFKEQ. CDR3 nucleotides: TGTGCCAGCAGCCAAGATCCCCCCGAGCAGTACTTC. Residues: CASSQDPPEQYF.

This clonotype appeared a few times. The chain links TRBV7-8 to TRBJ2-1, with 10 bases aligning to TRBD2. Trimming cost V 3 bases and J 7 bases; bases outside gene matches: 6. This CDR3 spans 15 amino acids. The germline V gene has CDR1 SGHVS and CDR2 FQNEAQ. In DNA form, the CDR3 reads TGTGCCAGCAGCTTGCCGGGACTAGCGAGGAATGAGCAGTTCTTC. Translating gives CASSLPGLARNEQFF.

This clonotype was picked up a small number of times. This chain joins TRBV9 and TRBJ2-7; TRBD1 is a possible D gene (5 bases). V lost 2 bases and J 5 bases, leaving 14 bases between the germline ends. The germline V gene has CDR1 SGDLS and CDR2 YYNGEE. This CDR3 is 14 amino acids long. Written as DNA, the CDR3 is TGTGCCAGCAGCGTGGGTGGACATCCCAACGAGCAGTACTTC. Protein: CASSVGGHPNEQYF.

In its sample, this clonotype was seen a few times. This rearrangement joins TRBV7-9 to TRBJ2-6; the D gene is possibly TRBD1 (5 bases). Germline lookup yields CDR1 SEHNR and CDR2 FQNEAQ (reference sequence). This CDR3 has 17 amino acids. The V end lost 1 base, the J end lost 0 bases, and 10 bases lay between the germline ends. CDR3 sequence: CASSLGQGISGANVLTF. Written as DNA, the CDR3 is TGTGCCAGCAGCTTAGGGCAGGGAATCTCTGGGGCCAACGTCCTGACTTTC.

This clonotype was seen at least ten times. V gene TRBV7-2 combines with J gene TRBJ2-3; 7 bases map to TRBD2. The CDR3 has 15 amino acids. Trimming removed 4 bases from V and 0 bases from J; junction bases left unmatched: 4. The germline V gene encodes CDR1 SGHTA and CDR2 FQGNSA. CDR3 sequence: CASSSTSVSTDTQYF. In nucleotides, the CDR3 is TGTGCCAGCAGCTCCACTAGCGTAAGCACAGATACGCAGTATTTT.

This clonotype came up a few times. This chain connects TRBV9 to TRBJ2-1, with D tentatively TRBD2 (5 bases). The CDR3 has 13 residues. V was trimmed by 7 bases and J by 7 bases, leaving 15 bases between them. The germline V gene encodes CDR1 SGDLS and CDR2 YYNGEE. CDR3 region: CASQRAEGNEQFF. CDR3 DNA: TGTGCCAGCCAGAGGGCTGAAGGGAATGAGCAGTTCTTC.

This clonotype occurred a few times. V and J are TRBV7-2 and TRBJ1-1; D unresolved. CDR1 SGHTA and CDR2 FQGNSA come from the germline V gene. Trimming stripped 1 base from V and 1 base from J, with 10 bases between. The CDR3 runs to 15 residues. The CDR3 DNA reads as TGTGCCAGCAGCTTAGTCGAGGGCCAGAACACTGAAGCTTTCTTT. Translated: CASSLVEGQNTEAFF.

This clonotype was observed a few times. The chain links TRBV7-9 to TRBJ1-1; no reliable D call. The length of the CDR3 is 13 residues. Germline lookup yields CDR1 SEHNR and CDR2 FQNEAQ (reference sequence). Trimming cost V 5 bases and J 0 bases, with 7 bases left between them. The CDR3 bases are TGTGCCAGCAGCCCTCATATGAACACTGAAGCTTTCTTT. Translated: CASSPHMNTEAFF.

This chain's CDR3 is CASSVASGRARETQYF. In DNA form, the CDR3 reads TGTGCCAGCAGCGTGGCGAGCGGGAGGGCTCGGGAGACCCAGTACTTC. This chain links TRBV14 with TRBJ2-5; 10 bases map to TRBD2. The germline V gene has CDR1 SGHDN and CDR2 FVKESK. V gave up 5 bases and J gave up 5 bases; unmatched junction bases: 11. This CDR3 spans 16 amino acids.

This clonotype was counted ten times or more. The chain links TRBV5-1 to TRBJ2-2, with D hard to call. Trimming took 2 bases from V and 2 from J, leaving 10 bases between them. CDR3 size: 15 residues. CDR1 is SGHRS and CDR2 is YFSETQ in the germline V gene. In DNA form, the CDR3 reads TGCGCCAGCAGCTTACAGCCAGAAAACACCGGGGAGCTGTTTTTT. The encoded protein is CASSLQPENTGELFF.

The V call is TRBV6-1, the J call TRBJ2-2; a weak D match, TRBD1 (5 bases). The CDR3 extends over 14 amino acids. Trimming took 6 bases from V and 4 from J, leaving 12 bases between them. Per the germline V gene, CDR1 is MNHNS and CDR2 is SASEGT. The CDR3 DNA sequence: TGTGCCAGCAGCCCCTATCAGGGCACCGGGGAGCTGTTTTTT. This sequence encodes CASSPYQGTGELFF.

This clonotype was recorded at least ten times. The chain combines TRBV25-1 with TRBJ2-7; possible D gene TRBD1, 6 bases. The CDR3 totals 14 residues. V lost 4 bases and J lost 0, with 10 bases in between. Germline V lookup: CDR1 MGHDK, CDR2 SYGVNS. CDR3: CASSVGQSSYEQYF. The CDR3 DNA sequence: TGTGCCAGCAGTGTCGGACAGAGCTCCTACGAGCAGTACTTC.

This clonotype was seen a few times. The rearrangement uses TRBV3-1 and TRBJ2-3, with 14 bases identical to TRBD2. V lost 3 bases, J lost 4 bases, and 3 bases stayed unmatched. CDR1 is LGHDT and CDR2 is YNNKEL in the germline V gene (reference sequence). The CDR3 spans 16 residues. CDR3 in amino acids: CASSQGTSGGADTQYF. Here the CDR3 DNA reads TGTGCCAGCAGCCAGGGGACTAGCGGGGGTGCAGATACGCAGTATTTT.

The chain employs TRBV7-2 and TRBJ2-3; a weak D match, TRBD2 (6 bases). V dropped 5 bases and J dropped 2 bases, with 17 bases sitting between them. This CDR3 is built from 16 residues. Germline CDR1 is SGHTA and CDR2 is FQGNSA. The CDR3 DNA sequence: TGTGCCAGCAGCAAAGCCGGGCGGGGAGTCACAGATACGCAGTATTTT. Its translation: CASSKAGRGVTDTQYF.

The rearrangement links TRBV20-1 to TRBJ2-5; 7 bases line up with TRBD1. CDR3 length: 14 amino acids. V lost 4 bases, J lost 5 bases, and 10 bases stayed unmatched. Germline values: CDR1 DFQATT, CDR2 SNEGSKA (reference sequence). CDR3 bases: TGCAGTGCTATGGCTGGACAGGCGTATGAGACCCAGTACTTC. It is translated as CSAMAGQAYETQYF.

The rearrangement uses TRBV29-1 and TRBJ1-1, with TRBD1 matching 7 bases. The CDR3 is made up of 12 amino acids. In germline, CDR1 is SQVTM, CDR2 ANQGSEA. V was pared by 7 bases and J by 4 bases, with 6 bases of the junction left unmatched. The CDR3 spells CSGDSGPTEAFF. The CDR3 nucleotides are TGCAGCGGGGACAGCGGTCCCACTGAAGCTTTCTTT.

This clonotype has more than one count but fewer than ten. This chain links TRBV20-1 with TRBJ2-5, with D possibly matching TRBD2 (5 bases). The CDR3 loop spans 13 amino acids. The germline V gene encodes CDR1 DFQATT and CDR2 SNEGSKA (reference sequence). The ends were cut back, 5 bases at V and 5 bases at J, with 15 bases in the middle. The CDR3 DNA follows: TGCAGTGCTGGTGGACCTCCGGGGGAGACCCAGTACTTC. Translation gives CSAGGPPGETQYF.

This clonotype was seen a few times. The rearrangement uses TRBV12-3 or TRBV12-4 and TRBJ2-1; D may match TRBD1 or TRBD2 (5 bases each). This CDR3 has 15 amino acids. Trimming shortened V by 8 bases and J by 0 bases, and 14 bases separated the two germline ends. CDR3 coding DNA: TGTGCCAGCGGGGGAGCGGTAAGCTCCTACAATGAGCAGTTCTTC. This sequence encodes CASGGAVSSYNEQFF.

The chain recombines TRBV29-1 with TRBJ1-2, with a tentative D call TRBD1 (6 bases). This CDR3 has 11 amino acids. Trimming took 4 bases from V and 6 from J, leaving 9 bases between them. CDR1 and CDR2 (germline): SQVTM, ANQGSEA. CDR3: CSVGGGHGYTF. In DNA form, the CDR3 reads TGCAGCGTTGGCGGGGGCCATGGCTACACCTTC.

Comment on this clonotype: The junction does not match germline at one end; this may be a read error. The gene calls are TRBV4-1 and TRBJ1-1, with D possibly TRBD1 on 5 matching bases. There are 13 residues in the CDR3. In germline, CDR1 is MGHRA, CDR2 YSYEKL. As DNA, the CDR3 is TGCGCCAGCCGCCAACTTCTAGGGGCTGAAGCTTTCTTT. Protein sequence: CASRQLLGAEAFF.

This chain links TRBV5-1 with TRBJ2-2; D may be TRBD1 (6 bases). Germline V gives CDR1 SGHRS, CDR2 YFSETQ. CDR3 size: 15 residues. V was clipped by 0 bases and J by 4 bases, with 10 bases between them. The CDR3: CASSLGQGITGELFF. DNA for the CDR3: TGCGCCAGCAGCTTGGGGCAGGGGATCACCGGGGAGCTGTTTTTT.

The V and J genes are TRBV6-2 or TRBV6-3 and TRBJ1-5; D remains ambiguous. CDR3 length: 19 amino acids. Per germline, CDR1 MNHEY and CDR2 SVGEGT. V was shortened by 2 bases and J by 0 bases, with 20 bases between the two germline ends. CDR3 sequence: CASSYPNLRRADSNQPQHF. For the CDR3, the DNA is TGTGCCAGCAGTTACCCCAACCTTCGTAGAGCCGATAGCAATCAGCCCCAGCATTTT.

The genes are TRBV10-3 and TRBJ2-5; TRBD1 matches at 9 bases. Trimming cost V 4 bases and J 5 bases; bases outside gene matches: 2. The CDR3 loop spans 13 amino acids. Germline CDR1 ENHRY, CDR2 SYGVKD. The CDR3 region has the DNA TGTGCCATCAGTGGGGACAGGGCGGAGACCCAGTACTTC. Amino acid sequence: CAISGDRAETQYF.

In its sample, this clonotype was seen a few times. The V and J genes are TRBV20-1 and TRBJ1-5, with D perhaps TRBD1 (5 bases). Germline CDR1 reads DFQATT; CDR2 reads SNEGSKA (reference sequence). V lost 5 bases to trimming and J lost 9 bases, with 26 bases between them. The CDR3 runs 16 residues. This CDR3 reads CSAGTPGTLGERPQHF. The CDR3 DNA sequence: TGCAGTGCTGGAACTCCTGGGACGCTGGGAGAACGGCCCCAGCATTTT.

This clonotype was counted between two and nine times. This sequence joins TRBV11-2 and TRBJ1-2; D ambiguous. Germline CDR1 reads SGHAT; CDR2 reads FQNNGV. V lost 5 bases to trimming and J lost 3 bases, with 16 bases between them. CDR3 length: 15 amino acids. CDR3 nucleotide sequence: TGTGCCAGCAGCCTAACGTCCTCTGGCTACTATGGCTACACCTTC. Protein: CASSLTSSGYYGYTF.